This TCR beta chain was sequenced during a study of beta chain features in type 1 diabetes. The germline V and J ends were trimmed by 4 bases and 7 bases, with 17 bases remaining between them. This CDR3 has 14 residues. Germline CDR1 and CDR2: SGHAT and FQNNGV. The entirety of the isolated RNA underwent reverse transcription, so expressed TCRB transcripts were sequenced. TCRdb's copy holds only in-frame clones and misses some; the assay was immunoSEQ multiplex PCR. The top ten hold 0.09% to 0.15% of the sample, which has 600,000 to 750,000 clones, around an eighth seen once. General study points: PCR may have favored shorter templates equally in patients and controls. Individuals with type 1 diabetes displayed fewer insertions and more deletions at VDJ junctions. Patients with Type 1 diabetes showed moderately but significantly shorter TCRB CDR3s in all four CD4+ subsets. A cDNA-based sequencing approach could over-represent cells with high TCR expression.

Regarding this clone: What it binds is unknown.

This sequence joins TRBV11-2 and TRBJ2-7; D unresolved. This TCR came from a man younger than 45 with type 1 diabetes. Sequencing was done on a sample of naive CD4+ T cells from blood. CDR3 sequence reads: CASSSRGLSGEQYF. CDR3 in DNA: TGTGCCAGCAGCTCGAGAGGCCTATCTGGGGAGCAGTACTTC.